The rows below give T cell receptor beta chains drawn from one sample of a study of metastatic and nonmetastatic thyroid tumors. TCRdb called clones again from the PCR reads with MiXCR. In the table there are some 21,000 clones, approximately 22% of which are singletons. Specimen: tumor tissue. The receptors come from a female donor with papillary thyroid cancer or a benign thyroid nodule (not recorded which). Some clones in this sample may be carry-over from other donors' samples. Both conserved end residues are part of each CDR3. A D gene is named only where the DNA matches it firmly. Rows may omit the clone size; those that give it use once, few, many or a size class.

cdr3_nt: TGTGCCAGCAGTACGGGACACCCTAACTCTGGAAACACCATATATTTT; cdr3_aa: CASSTGHPNSGNTIYF; clone_size: many; v_call: TRBV12-3/TRBV12-4; j_call: TRBJ1-3; d_call: -
cdr3_nt: TGTGCCAGCAGCGATAGGACAGGGTCTATAGGGACTAGCGGCGCTTCCTACGAGCAGTACTTC; cdr3_aa: CASSDRTGSIGTSGASYEQYF; clone_size: -; v_call: TRBV13; j_call: TRBJ2-7; d_call: TRBD2
cdr3_nt: TGTGCCAGCAGCTTGTCGGAACCTGCGGGGACCCAGTACTTC; cdr3_aa: CASSLSEPAGTQYF; clone_size: few; v_call: TRBV11-2; j_call: TRBJ2-5; d_call: -
cdr3_nt: TGTGCCAGCAGCCCCCGGGACACGGCCTACAATGAGCAGTTCTTC; cdr3_aa: CASSPRDTAYNEQFF; clone_size: -; v_call: TRBV9; j_call: TRBJ2-1; d_call: -
cdr3_nt: TGTGCCAGCAGCCTACGGACAGGGGAATCCTACGAGCAGTACTTC; cdr3_aa: CASSLRTGESYEQYF; clone_size: few; v_call: TRBV11-3; j_call: TRBJ2-7; d_call: TRBD1
cdr3_nt: TGTGCCAGTAGTCCGACGGCCGGAAAACTGTTTTTT; cdr3_aa: CASSPTAGKLFF; clone_size: few; v_call: TRBV19; j_call: TRBJ1-4; d_call: -
cdr3_nt: TGCAGTGCTAGAGGTTTCACTAGCGGGAGTGCCTACGAGCAGTACTTC; cdr3_aa: CSARGFTSGSAYEQYF; clone_size: -; v_call: TRBV20-1; j_call: TRBJ2-7; d_call: TRBD2
cdr3_nt: TGTGCCAGCAGTTTAGGGCATAATTCACCCCTCCACTTT; cdr3_aa: CASSLGHNSPLHF; clone_size: -; v_call: TRBV12-3/TRBV12-4; j_call: TRBJ1-6; d_call: -
cdr3_nt: TGTGCCAGCAGTTTACCCCGTGGGTACACCTATAATTCACCCCTCCACTTT; cdr3_aa: CASSLPRGYTYNSPLHF; clone_size: few; v_call: TRBV27; j_call: TRBJ1-6; d_call: -
cdr3_nt: TGCAGTGCCTTCGGGGGAGTGATGGACGAGCAGTACTTC; cdr3_aa: CSAFGGVMDEQYF; clone_size: few; v_call: TRBV20-1; j_call: TRBJ2-7; d_call: -
cdr3_nt: TGTGCCAGCAGCTTAGAGAACGGGGGCCGTCAGTACTTC; cdr3_aa: CASSLENGGRQYF; clone_size: -; v_call: TRBV11-2; j_call: TRBJ2-7; d_call: -
cdr3_nt: TGCAGCGTGGCGACAGGGATTAGCAATCAGCCCCAGCATTTT; cdr3_aa: CSVATGISNQPQHF; clone_size: -; v_call: TRBV29-1; j_call: TRBJ1-5; d_call: TRBD1
cdr3_nt: TGCGCCAGCAGCCAAGAGCCAGGGGCATATTATGGCTACACCTTC; cdr3_aa: CASSQEPGAYYGYTF; clone_size: large; v_call: TRBV4-3; j_call: TRBJ1-2; d_call: -
cdr3_nt: TGTGCCAGCAGTCCACAGGGGTACACTGAAGCTTTCTTT; cdr3_aa: CASSPQGYTEAFF; clone_size: -; v_call: TRBV7-2; j_call: TRBJ1-1; d_call: TRBD1
cdr3_nt: TGTGCCAGCATGGGGACCGCCCGTGAAAAACTGTTTTTT; cdr3_aa: CASMGTAREKLFF; clone_size: -; v_call: TRBV12-3/TRBV12-4; j_call: TRBJ1-4; d_call: -
cdr3_nt: TGTGCCAGCAGCAGAGGAGGGAGCGGGAGTTGGTACGAGCAGTACTTC; cdr3_aa: CASSRGGSGSWYEQYF; clone_size: medium-sized; v_call: TRBV13; j_call: TRBJ2-7; d_call: TRBD2
cdr3_nt: TGTGCCAGCACCCTCGGGGCCACCTACGAGCAGTACTTC; cdr3_aa: CASTLGATYEQYF; clone_size: medium-sized; v_call: TRBV6-2/TRBV6-3; j_call: TRBJ2-7; d_call: -
cdr3_nt: TGTGCCAGCAGTGACTCAAGGGACACCGGGGAGCTGTTTTTT; cdr3_aa: CASSDSRDTGELFF; clone_size: medium-sized; v_call: TRBV6-4; j_call: TRBJ2-2; d_call: -
cdr3_nt: TGTGCCAGCAGCCGGGACAGTATCTCTGGAAACACCATATATTTT; cdr3_aa: CASSRDSISGNTIYF; clone_size: many; v_call: TRBV7-3; j_call: TRBJ1-3; d_call: TRBD1
cdr3_nt: TGTGCCAGCAGTTTCAACACAGATACGCAGTATTTT; cdr3_aa: CASSFNTDTQYF; clone_size: many; v_call: TRBV27; j_call: TRBJ2-3; d_call: -
cdr3_nt: TGTGCCACCAGTCCTAGCGGGGAAGGCTACAATGAGCAGTTCTTC; cdr3_aa: CATSPSGEGYNEQFF; clone_size: few; v_call: TRBV24-1; j_call: TRBJ2-1; d_call: TRBD2
cdr3_nt: TGTGCCAGCAGGGGGGGTCAGTTCGGCAACTATGGCTACACCTTC; cdr3_aa: CASRGGQFGNYGYTF; clone_size: medium-sized; v_call: TRBV6-1; j_call: TRBJ1-2; d_call: -
cdr3_nt: TGTGCCAGCAGTTACGGGGGCTCCTATAATTCACCCCTCCACTTT; cdr3_aa: CASSYGGSYNSPLHF; clone_size: -; v_call: TRBV6-5; j_call: TRBJ1-6; d_call: -
cdr3_nt: TGTGCCAGCAGCTTAAGGGGTCAGGCTACTGAAGCTTTCTTT; cdr3_aa: CASSLRGQATEAFF; clone_size: many; v_call: TRBV7-9; j_call: TRBJ1-1; d_call: -
cdr3_nt: TGTGCCAGCAGCTCCCTGGGACAGGGGATGATTGATACTCAGTATTTT; cdr3_aa: CASSSLGQGMIDTQYF; clone_size: few; v_call: TRBV13; j_call: TRBJ2-3; d_call: TRBD1
cdr3_nt: TGTGCCAGCAGCTCCGGGATCGGGGACTATGGCTACACCTTC; cdr3_aa: CASSSGIGDYGYTF; clone_size: many; v_call: TRBV7-9; j_call: TRBJ1-2; d_call: -
cdr3_nt: TGTGCCAGCACCCACCTAGGGACGAACACTGAAGCTTTCTTT; cdr3_aa: CASTHLGTNTEAFF; clone_size: -; v_call: TRBV6-1; j_call: TRBJ1-1; d_call: -
cdr3_nt: TGTGCCAGCAATCCAGGGAGGAAAGGAGAAAAACTGTTTTTT; cdr3_aa: CASNPGRKGEKLFF; clone_size: many; v_call: TRBV28; j_call: TRBJ1-4; d_call: -
cdr3_nt: TGCAGCGTGGGGGAGTGGGAGCAGTACTTC; cdr3_aa: CSVGEWEQYF; clone_size: many; v_call: TRBV29-1; j_call: TRBJ2-7; d_call: -
cdr3_nt: TGTGCCAGCAGCTTACAGCACAGGGGTGGGACCTATGGCTACACCTTC; cdr3_aa: CASSLQHRGGTYGYTF; clone_size: few; v_call: TRBV11-2; j_call: TRBJ1-2; d_call: TRBD1
cdr3_nt: TGTGCCAGCAGTTACGGACAGGTGAACACTGAAGCTTTCTTT; cdr3_aa: CASSYGQVNTEAFF; clone_size: many; v_call: TRBV6-5; j_call: TRBJ1-1; d_call: TRBD1
cdr3_nt: TGTGCCAGCAGGGAAAGACAGGGGGCGACCGGGGAGCTGTTTTTT; cdr3_aa: CASRERQGATGELFF; clone_size: few; v_call: TRBV12-3/TRBV12-4; j_call: TRBJ2-2; d_call: TRBD1
cdr3_nt: TGTGCCTGGAGTGTAGGGGGCTCTGGAAACACCATATATTTT; cdr3_aa: CAWSVGGSGNTIYF; clone_size: few; v_call: TRBV30; j_call: TRBJ1-3; d_call: -
cdr3_nt: TGTGCCGGCAGTTACTCCTCGCGGACCCGGTACCAAGAGACCCAGTACTTC; cdr3_aa: CAGSYSSRTRYQETQYF; clone_size: -; v_call: TRBV6-5; j_call: TRBJ2-5; d_call: -
cdr3_nt: TGTGCCAGCAGGTTAGGGACAGGGGCCCTGGGCAATCAGCCCCAGCATTTT; cdr3_aa: CASRLGTGALGNQPQHF; clone_size: -; v_call: TRBV6-1; j_call: TRBJ1-5; d_call: TRBD1
cdr3_nt: TGTGCCAGCAGCCTAGAAAATCAGCCCCAGCATTTT; cdr3_aa: CASSLENQPQHF; clone_size: -; v_call: TRBV13; j_call: TRBJ1-5; d_call: -
cdr3_nt: TGTGCCAGCAGTTCACAGGGGGCTCTGGGCGAGCAGTACTTC; cdr3_aa: CASSSQGALGEQYF; clone_size: large; v_call: TRBV12-3/TRBV12-4; j_call: TRBJ2-7; d_call: TRBD1
cdr3_nt: TGTGCCAGCAGCCAGACAGGGGGAGGAACAATTGAGCAGTTCTTC; cdr3_aa: CASSQTGGGTIEQFF; clone_size: many; v_call: TRBV7-9; j_call: TRBJ2-1; d_call: TRBD1
cdr3_nt: TGTGCCAGCAGTTACGGGGGGCCTGGCAATCAGCCCCAGCATTTT; cdr3_aa: CASSYGGPGNQPQHF; clone_size: -; v_call: TRBV27; j_call: TRBJ1-5; d_call: -
cdr3_nt: TGTGCCAGCAGCCTTTGGGACGGGAGCTCCTATAATTCACCCCTCCACTTT; cdr3_aa: CASSLWDGSSYNSPLHF; clone_size: -; v_call: TRBV14; j_call: TRBJ1-6; d_call: -
cdr3_nt: TGTGCCAGCAGCTTAATGGGGAGGGATGGCGGCGGCACTGAAGCTTTCTTT; cdr3_aa: CASSLMGRDGGGTEAFF; clone_size: many; v_call: TRBV7-3; j_call: TRBJ1-1; d_call: -
cdr3_nt: TGTGCCAGCAGCCCCGGTGAGGTGACAGGGGGCGTGAATGAGCAGTTCTTC; cdr3_aa: CASSPGEVTGGVNEQFF; clone_size: few; v_call: TRBV6-2/TRBV6-3; j_call: TRBJ2-1; d_call: TRBD1
cdr3_nt: TGTGCCACCTGGGACCCGAACACCGGGGAGCTGTTTTTT; cdr3_aa: CATWDPNTGELFF; clone_size: -; v_call: TRBV24-1; j_call: TRBJ2-2; d_call: -
cdr3_nt: TGCAGTGCTATCAGGGGGTCTAGCGAGCAGTACTTC; cdr3_aa: CSAIRGSSEQYF; clone_size: -; v_call: TRBV20-1; j_call: TRBJ2-7; d_call: TRBD1